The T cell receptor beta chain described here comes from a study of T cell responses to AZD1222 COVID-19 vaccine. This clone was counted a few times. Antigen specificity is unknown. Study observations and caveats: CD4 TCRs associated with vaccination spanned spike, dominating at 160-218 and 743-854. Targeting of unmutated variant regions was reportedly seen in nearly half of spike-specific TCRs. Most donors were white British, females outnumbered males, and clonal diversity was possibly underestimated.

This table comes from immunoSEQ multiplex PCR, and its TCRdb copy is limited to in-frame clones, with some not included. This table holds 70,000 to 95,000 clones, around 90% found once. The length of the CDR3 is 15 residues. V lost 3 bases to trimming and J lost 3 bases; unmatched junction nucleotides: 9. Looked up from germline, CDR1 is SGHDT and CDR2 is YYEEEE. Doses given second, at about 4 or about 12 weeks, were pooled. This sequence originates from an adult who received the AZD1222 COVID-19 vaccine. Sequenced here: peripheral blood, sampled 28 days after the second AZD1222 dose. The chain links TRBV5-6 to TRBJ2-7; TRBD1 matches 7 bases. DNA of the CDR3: TGTGCCAGCAGCTCCATCCGACAGGGCGGCTACGAGCAGTACTTC. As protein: CASSSIRQGGYEQYF.